This paragraph reports one T cell receptor beta chain. This specimen includes other DNA sequences encoding the same CDR3. This specimen belongs to a study of blood T cell repertoires in COVID-19. Study background: The analysed material was cDNA or gDNA that came from T cells, B-cell-depleted T cells, or PBMCs.

The V segment lost 1 base and the J segment 3 bases; nucleotides outside the gene matches: 1. The CDR3 contains 14 residues. Germline V gives CDR1 SGHTA, CDR2 FQGNSA. This table comes from immunoSEQ multiplex PCR, and its TCRdb copy is limited to in-frame clones, with some not included. This sample carries under 250,000 clones, 70% to 90% of them seen once, and the ten largest clones take about 2.4%. This TCR derives from an older woman with COVID-19, enrolled during active disease. The rearrangement uses TRBV7-2 and TRBJ1-2, with 8 bases lining up with TRBD1. Source material: peripheral blood. CDR3 amino acids: CASSLDRGDYGYTF. The CDR3 region has the DNA TGTGCCAGCAGCTTAGACAGGGGGGACTATGGCTACACCTTC.